The next 16 T cell receptor beta chains were all read from a single sample in a study of identical twins. Via MiXCR, TCRdb re-called the 5' RACE reads, giving one row per CDR3 protein. The profile shows roughly 1,500,000 distinct CDR3 sequences, about 31% of them singletons. Sequences were obtained from cord blood. The origin of the receptors is a newborn girl in good health.

The table lists this clonotype with a few counts. V and J are TRBV4-2 and TRBJ2-3; no firm D call. This CDR3 contains 16 residues. Germline lookup yields CDR1 LGHNA and CDR2 YNFKEQ. V shed 0 bases and J shed 3 bases, with 13 bases lying between them. DNA of the CDR3: TGTGCCAGCAGCCAAGATGGAATGGTAGTGACAGATACGCAGTATTTT. It is translated as CASSQDGMVVTDTQYF.

The sample holds a few counts of this clonotype. This sequence joins TRBV10-3 and TRBJ2-5, with 8 bases lining up with TRBD2. V shed 4 bases, J shed 3 bases, and the junction held 7 bases outside the gene matches. The CDR3 is made up of 15 amino acids. Germline V gives CDR1 ENHRY, CDR2 SYGVKD. The chain's CDR3 is CAISAAGGGKETQYF. The CDR3 nucleotides read TGTGCCATCAGTGCTGCGGGAGGAGGGAAAGAGACCCAGTACTTC.

The CDR3 DNA is TGTGCCAGCAGGGACTATACGAGGGCTGGCTACACCTTC. Translation: CASRDYTRAGYTF. This sequence joins TRBV28 and TRBJ1-2; D remains unclear. Trimming stripped 6 bases from V and 7 bases from J, with 15 bases between. Germline V CDR1 and CDR2: MDHEN, SYDVKM. There are 13 residues in the CDR3.

With respect to this clonotype: A much larger clone is a single base away; this may be a read error. The rearrangement links TRBV28 to TRBJ2-3; D remains ambiguous. The germline gives CDR1 MDHEN, CDR2 SYDVKM. V dropped 5 bases and J dropped 2 bases, with 11 bases sitting between them. The CDR3 covers 14 residues. CDR3 region: CASSLGKNTDTQYF. CDR3 nucleotide sequence: TGTGCCAGCAGTCTCGGCAAAAACACAGATACGCAGTATTTT. Full variable domain (outside the CDR3, taken from reference TRBV28 and TRBJ2-3): DVKVTQSSRYLVKRTGEKVFLECVQDMDHENMFWYRQDPGLGLRLIYFSYDVKMKEKGDIPEGYSVSREKKERFSLILESASTNQTSMYLCASSLGKNTDTQYFGPGTRLTVL.

The chain recombines TRBV5-4 with TRBJ2-1; TRBD1 might be the D (6 bases). The germline V gene has CDR1 SGHNT and CDR2 YYREEE (reference sequence). This CDR3 region has 13 residues. The CDR3 reads CVSGRDTRNEQFF. DNA of the CDR3: TGTGTCAGTGGCCGGGACACAAGGAATGAGCAGTTCTTC.

This clonotype was seen a handful of times. V gene TRBV6-5 combines with J gene TRBJ1-1; D possibly corresponds to TRBD1 (5 bases). The CDR3 consists of 14 residues. Germline CDR1 is MNHEY and CDR2 is SVGAGI. Trimming took 1 base from V and 2 from J, leaving 8 bases between them. The CDR3 sequence: CASSYFGANTEAFF. The DNA of the CDR3 is TGTGCCAGCAGTTACTTCGGGGCCAACACTGAAGCTTTCTTT.

This chain connects TRBV7-9 to TRBJ1-2; TRBD1 might be the D (6 bases). V lost 5 bases and J lost 1, with 14 bases in between. The CDR3 is 15 amino acids. The germline V gene has CDR1 SEHNR and CDR2 FQNEAQ (reference sequence). The CDR3 nucleotides read TGTGCCAGCAGCCTCCCGGACAGTTTTAACTATGGCTACACCTTC. Translated: CASSLPDSFNYGYTF.

This clonotype was seen many times. The chain has TRBV3-1 and TRBJ2-1; D call uncertain. CDR3 length: 13 amino acids. Germline lookup yields CDR1 LGHDT and CDR2 YNNKEL (reference sequence). V lost 4 bases and J lost 3, with 7 bases in between. The CDR3: CASSPGRYNEQFF. CDR3 bases: TGTGCCAGCAGCCCCGGACGCTACAATGAGCAGTTCTTC.

The J gene is TRBJ2-7, the V gene TRBV5-1; the match to TRBD2 covers 12 bases. The ends lost 6 bases at V and 3 bases at J; junction bases unmatched: 4. The length of the CDR3 is 14 residues. Germline CDR1 reads SGHRS; CDR2 reads YFSETQ. This chain's CDR3 is CASTLAGGFYEQYF. The CDR3 DNA is TGCGCCAGCACGCTAGCGGGAGGGTTCTACGAGCAGTACTTC.

This chain links TRBV12-3 or TRBV12-4 with TRBJ1-4; D unresolved. V was trimmed by 6 bases and J by 0 bases, leaving 11 bases between them. CDR3 size: 15 residues. Here the CDR3 reads CASRTSTATNEKLFF. Written as DNA, the CDR3 is TGTGCCAGCAGGACCTCGACGGCAACTAATGAAAAACTGTTTTTT.

The gene calls are TRBV7-2 and TRBJ1-1; D is perhaps TRBD1 (6 bases). Germline assignment: CDR1 SGHTA and CDR2 FQGNSA. Between the trimmed V and J ends, which lost 5 bases and 13 bases, there was a span of 17 bases. This CDR3 is built from 12 residues. DNA for the CDR3: TGTGCCAGCAGCCAAGGCCAGGGGCTTGTTTTCTTT. This gives the protein CASSQGQGLVFF.

The chain combines TRBV2 with TRBJ2-1; D unclear. The CDR3 is 15 residues long. CDR1 SNHLY and CDR2 FYNNEI come from the germline V gene. V lost 4 bases and J lost 5, with 15 bases in between. DNA for the CDR3: TGTGCCAGCAGTGCGGCGGCCCTGACCCACAATGAGCAGTTCTTC. This translates into CASSAAALTHNEQFF.

A few counts support this clonotype. The chain employs TRBV5-5 and TRBJ2-5, with 8 bases fitting TRBD1. The trim removed 1 base at V and 5 bases at J, leaving 10 bases unmatched. This CDR3 is built from 16 residues. Germline CDR1 and CDR2: SGHKS and YYEKEE (reference sequence). CDR3 nucleotides: TGTGCCAGCAGCTTGCTGGCAGGGGGCGCATTGGAGACCCAGTACTTC. This sequence encodes CASSLLAGGALETQYF. The variable domain in full, completed from reference TRBV5-5 and TRBJ2-5, reads DAGVTQSPTHLIKTRGQQVTLRCSPISGHKSVSWYQQVLGQGPQFIFQYYEKEERGRGNFPDRFSARQFPNYSSELNVNALLLGDSALYLCASSLLAGGALETQYFGPGTRLLVL.

This clonotype was counted between two and nine times. V usage is TRBV7-7 and J usage is TRBJ2-5; D not resolved. V was clipped by 2 bases and J by 3 bases, with 10 bases between them. CDR1 and CDR2 (germline): SSHAT, FNYEAQ (reference sequence). The CDR3 is 14 residues long. CDR3 DNA: TGTGCCAGCAGCTTAACGTGGGCGGAAGAGACCCAGTACTTC. It encodes CASSLTWAEETQYF.

The chain uses TRBV3-1 and TRBJ1-4, with a tentative D call TRBD1 (6 bases). Germline-derived CDR1 and CDR2 are LGHDT and YNNKEL (reference sequence). The CDR3 sequence is 15 residues long. V was trimmed by 1 base and J by 2 bases, leaving 8 bases between them. The CDR3 loop reads CASSQAQGTNEKLFF. CDR3 sequence (DNA): TGTGCCAGCAGCCAAGCCCAGGGGACTAATGAAAAACTGTTTTTT. Filled out from reference TRBV3-1 and TRBJ1-4, the complete variable domain reads DTAVSQTPKYLVTQMGNDKSIKCEQNLGHDTMYWYKQDSKKFLKIMFSYNNKELIINETVPNRFSPKSPDKAHLNLHINSLELGDSAVYFCASSQAQGTNEKLFFGSGTQLSVL.

The rearrangement links TRBV25-1 to TRBJ2-1, with 9 bases identical to TRBD2. The DNA matches TRBJ2-7 better at its end, which makes the J call doubtful. Per germline, CDR1 MGHDK and CDR2 SYGVNS. The CDR3 has 19 amino acids. The CDR3 region is CASSEYRAGGWFSYNEQYF. The CDR3 DNA is TGTGCCAGCAGTGAATATAGGGCGGGGGGGTGGTTTTCCTACAATGAGCAGTACTTC.